Each of the 4 T cell receptor beta chains below was sequenced from the same sample in a study of response to subunit inactivated influenza vaccine. TCRdb called the RT-PCR reads again in MiXCR, with one record for every CDR3 protein. The sample consists of about 540,000 distinct CDR3 sequences, roughly a quarter of them appearing once. The sample was also reused in another study, on T cells expressing NK-cell markers. Turning to that study: UMIs were included in TCR beta cDNA generated by 5'RACE template switching.

The starting material was CD4+ T cells sorted from PBMCs, obtained 11 to 12 days after vaccination. These receptors were taken from a man aged 50 to 60 who received an inactivated influenza vaccine.

The chain employs TRBV5-1 and TRBJ1-1, with no clear D. The V end lost 3 bases, the J end lost 3 bases, and 12 bases lay between the germline ends. The CDR3 totals 14 residues. CDR1 and CDR2 from the germline V gene are SGHRS and YFSETQ. The CDR3: CASSSLDLDTEAFF. CDR3 sequence (DNA): TGCGCCAGCAGCTCCCTGGACCTGGACACTGAAGCTTTCTTT. The full variable domain, rest sourced from reference TRBV5-1 and TRBJ1-1, is KAGVTQTPRYLIKTRGQQVTLSCSPISGHRSVSWYQQTPGQGLQFLFEYFSETQRNKGNFPGRFSGRQFSNSRSEMNVSTLELGDSALYLCASSSLDLDTEAFFGQGTRLTVV.

The rearrangement joins TRBV28 to TRBJ2-7; the D gene is possibly TRBD1 (6 bases). Germline CDR1 MDHEN, CDR2 SYDVKM. V was pared by 4 bases and J by 5 bases, with 18 bases between. The CDR3 length is 15 residues. CDR3 residues: CASSSPGQRGDEQYF. CDR3 coding DNA: TGTGCCAGCAGTTCCCCCGGACAGAGGGGCGACGAGCAGTACTTC.

The V gene is TRBV29-1, the J gene TRBJ2-1; TRBD2 matches 10 bases. Per germline, CDR1 SQVTM and CDR2 ANQGSEA. The CDR3 is made up of 13 amino acids. V was clipped by 5 bases and J by 7 bases; unmatched bases: 5. The CDR3 bases are TGCAGCGTTTTTTCTAGCGGGAGAAATGAGCAGTTCTTC. Translated: CSVFSSGRNEQFF.

This clonotype appeared a few times. V and J are TRBV15 and TRBJ2-1, with D perhaps matching TRBD2 (6 bases). V lost 10 bases and J lost 6, with 16 bases in between. CDR1 is LNHNV, CDR2 YYDKDF, per germline (reference sequence). The CDR3 has 13 residues. CDR3 DNA: TGTGCCAGGCAGGGACTCATCGTCAATGAGCAGTTCTTC. It encodes CARQGLIVNEQFF.